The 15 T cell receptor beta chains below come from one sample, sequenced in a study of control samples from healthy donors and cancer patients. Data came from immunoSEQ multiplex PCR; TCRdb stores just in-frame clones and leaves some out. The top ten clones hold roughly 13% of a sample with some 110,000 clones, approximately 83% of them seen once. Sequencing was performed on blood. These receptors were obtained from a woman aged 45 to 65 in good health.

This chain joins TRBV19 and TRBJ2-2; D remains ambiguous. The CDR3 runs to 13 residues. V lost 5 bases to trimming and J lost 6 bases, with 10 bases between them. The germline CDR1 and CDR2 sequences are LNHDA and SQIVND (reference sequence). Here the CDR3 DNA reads TGTGCCAGTAGTCCGCCCTGGGCCGGGGAGCTGTTTTTT. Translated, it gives CASSPPWAGELFF.

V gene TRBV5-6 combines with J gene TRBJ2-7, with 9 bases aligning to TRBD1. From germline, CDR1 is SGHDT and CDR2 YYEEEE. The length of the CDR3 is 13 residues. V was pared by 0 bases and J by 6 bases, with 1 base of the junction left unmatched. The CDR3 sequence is CASSLDRGPEQYF. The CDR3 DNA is TGTGCCAGCAGCTTGGACAGGGGGCCCGAGCAGTACTTC.

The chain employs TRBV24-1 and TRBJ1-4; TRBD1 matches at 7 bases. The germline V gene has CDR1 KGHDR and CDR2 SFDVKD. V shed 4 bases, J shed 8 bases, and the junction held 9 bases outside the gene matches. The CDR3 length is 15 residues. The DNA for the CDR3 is TGTGCCACCAGTGAGTCCACAGGGGCGAACGAAAAACTGTTTTTT. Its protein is CATSESTGANEKLFF.

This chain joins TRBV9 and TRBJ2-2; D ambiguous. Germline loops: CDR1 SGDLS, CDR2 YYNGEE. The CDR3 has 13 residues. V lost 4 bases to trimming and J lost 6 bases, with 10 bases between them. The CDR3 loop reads CASSLDLAGELFF. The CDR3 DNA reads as TGTGCCAGCAGCCTAGATTTAGCCGGGGAGCTGTTTTTT. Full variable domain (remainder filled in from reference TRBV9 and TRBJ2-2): DSGVTQTPKHLITATGQRVTLRCSPRSGDLSVYWYQQSLDQGLQFLIQYYNGEERAKGNILERFSAQQFPDLHSELNLSSLELGDSALYFCASSLDLAGELFFGEGSRLTVL.

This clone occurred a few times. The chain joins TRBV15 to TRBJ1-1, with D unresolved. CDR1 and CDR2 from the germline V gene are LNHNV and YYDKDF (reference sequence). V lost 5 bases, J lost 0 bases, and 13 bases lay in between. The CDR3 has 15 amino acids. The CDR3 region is CATSPDSHMNTEAFF. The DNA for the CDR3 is TGTGCCACCAGCCCTGATTCACATATGAACACTGAAGCTTTCTTT.

The DNA for the CDR3 is TGTGCCAGCAGCTTATCCCGGGTCGGCGAGCAGTACTTC. It codes for CASSLSRVGEQYF. The chain has TRBV11-1 and TRBJ2-7; no definite D call. There are 13 residues in the CDR3. The V and J ends lost 2 bases and 6 bases respectively, with 11 bases between them. Germline CDR1 is SGHAT and CDR2 is FQDESV (reference sequence).

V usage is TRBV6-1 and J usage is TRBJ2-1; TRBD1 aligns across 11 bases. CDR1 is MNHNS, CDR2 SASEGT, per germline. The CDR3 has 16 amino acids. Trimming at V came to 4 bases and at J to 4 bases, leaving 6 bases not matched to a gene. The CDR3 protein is CASSGGTGGIYNEQFF. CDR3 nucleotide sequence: TGTGCCAGCAGTGGGGGGACAGGGGGGATTTACAATGAGCAGTTCTTC.

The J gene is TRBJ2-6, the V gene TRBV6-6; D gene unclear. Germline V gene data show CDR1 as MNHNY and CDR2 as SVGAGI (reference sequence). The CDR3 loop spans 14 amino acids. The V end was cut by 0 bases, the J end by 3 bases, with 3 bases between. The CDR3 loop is CASSYSFGANVLTF. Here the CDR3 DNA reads TGTGCCAGCAGTTACTCGTTTGGGGCCAACGTCCTGACTTTC.

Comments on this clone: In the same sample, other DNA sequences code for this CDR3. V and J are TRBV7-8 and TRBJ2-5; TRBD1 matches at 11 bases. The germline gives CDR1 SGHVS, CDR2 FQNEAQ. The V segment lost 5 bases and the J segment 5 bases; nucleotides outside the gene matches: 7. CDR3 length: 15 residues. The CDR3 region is CASSRGQGGLETQYF. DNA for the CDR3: TGTGCCAGCAGCAGGGGACAGGGGGGCTTGGAGACCCAGTACTTC.

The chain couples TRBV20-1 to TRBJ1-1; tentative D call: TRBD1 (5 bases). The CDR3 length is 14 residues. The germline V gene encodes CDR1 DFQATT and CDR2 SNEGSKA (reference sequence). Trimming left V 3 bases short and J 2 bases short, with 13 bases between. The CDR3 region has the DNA TGCAGTGCTAGTACAGGTACCAGTAACACTGAAGCTTTCTTT. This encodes CSASTGTSNTEAFF.

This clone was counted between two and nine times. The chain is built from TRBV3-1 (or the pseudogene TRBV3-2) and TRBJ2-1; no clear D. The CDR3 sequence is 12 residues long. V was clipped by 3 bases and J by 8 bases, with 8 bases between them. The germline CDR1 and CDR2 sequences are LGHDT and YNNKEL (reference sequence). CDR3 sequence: CASSHKLYEQFF. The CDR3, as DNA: TGTGCCAGCAGCCATAAGTTGTATGAGCAGTTCTTC.

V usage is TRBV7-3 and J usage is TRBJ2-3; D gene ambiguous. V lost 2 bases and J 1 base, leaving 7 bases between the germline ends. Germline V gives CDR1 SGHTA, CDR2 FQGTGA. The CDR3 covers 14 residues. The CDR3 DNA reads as TGTGCCAGCAGCTTAGGTTCCGGCACAGATACGCAGTATTTT. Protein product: CASSLGSGTDTQYF.

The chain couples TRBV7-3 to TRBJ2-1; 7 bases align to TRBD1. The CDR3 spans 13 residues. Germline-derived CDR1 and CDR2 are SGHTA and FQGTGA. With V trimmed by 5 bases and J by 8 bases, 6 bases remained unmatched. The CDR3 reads CASSLNRGHEQFF. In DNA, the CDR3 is TGTGCCAGCAGCCTCAACAGGGGCCATGAGCAGTTCTTC.

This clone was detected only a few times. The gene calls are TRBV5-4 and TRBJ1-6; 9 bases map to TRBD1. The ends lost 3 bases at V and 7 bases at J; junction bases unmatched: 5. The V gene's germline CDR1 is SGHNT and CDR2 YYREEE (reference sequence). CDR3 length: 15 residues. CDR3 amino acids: CASSSGQGGNSPLHF. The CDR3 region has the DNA TGTGCCAGCAGCTCGGGACAGGGAGGAAATTCACCCCTCCACTTT.

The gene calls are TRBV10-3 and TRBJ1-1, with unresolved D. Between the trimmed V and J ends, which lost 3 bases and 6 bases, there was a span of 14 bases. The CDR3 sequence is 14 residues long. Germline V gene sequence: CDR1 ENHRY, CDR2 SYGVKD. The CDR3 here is CAISDLKGSSEAFF. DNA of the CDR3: TGTGCCATCAGTGACCTCAAGGGATCCTCTGAAGCTTTCTTT.